Each of the 14 T cell receptor beta chains below was sequenced from the same sample in a study of blood T cell repertoires in COVID-19. Profiling relied on immunoSEQ multiplex PCR, and the TCRdb table lists in-frame clones only, not all of them. Among roughly 280,000 clones listed, around 91% were seen once. Sequenced material: PBMCs or T cells enriched from blood (not recorded which). The receptors were gathered from a woman aged 18-29 years who had recovered from COVID-19.

The chain recombines TRBV9 with TRBJ1-2, with D perhaps TRBD1 (6 bases). CDR1 and CDR2 (germline): SGDLS, YYNGEE. The CDR3 has 14 amino acids. V was clipped by 7 bases and J by 2 bases, with 15 bases between them. CDR3 residues: CASYGQGTNYGYTF. In DNA, the CDR3 is TGTGCCAGCTATGGGCAGGGGACAAACTATGGCTACACCTTC.

The chain couples TRBV2 to TRBJ2-2, with 11 bases identical to TRBD1. Trimming at V came to 6 bases and at J to 6 bases, leaving 9 bases not matched to a gene. Germline V gene sequence: CDR1 SNHLY, CDR2 FYNNEI. The length of the CDR3 is 16 residues. DNA for the CDR3: TGTGCCAGCAGACCAACCGGGACAGGGGGTGCCGGGGAGCTGTTTTTT. Protein: CASRPTGTGGAGELFF.

The chain links TRBV7-2 to TRBJ2-7, with a tentative D call TRBD2 (6 bases). V lost 3 bases to trimming and J lost 5 bases, with 20 bases between them. This CDR3 has 16 amino acids. Germline loops: CDR1 SGHTA, CDR2 FQGNSA. The CDR3 DNA is TGTGCCAGCAGCTTGGTACCGACGGGGGTTGGGAACGAGCAGTACTTC. Its protein is CASSLVPTGVGNEQYF.

This CDR3 is CASSFSPSGGLGTDTQYF. The CDR3 region has the DNA TGTGCCAGTAGTTTCAGCCCCTCAGGAGGGTTGGGCACAGATACGCAGTATTTT. V is TRBV19 and J is TRBJ2-3, with D tentatively TRBD2 (6 bases). CDR3 length: 18 amino acids. Germline CDR1 is LNHDA and CDR2 is SQIVND (reference sequence). V lost 5 bases and J lost 1, with 22 bases in between. The full variable domain, its missing parts supplied by reference TRBV19 and TRBJ2-3, is DGGITQSPKYLFRKEGQNVTLSCEQNLNHDAMYWYRQDPGQGLRLIYYSQIVNDFQKGDIAEGYSVSREKKESFPLTVTSAQKNPTAFYLCASSFSPSGGLGTDTQYFGPGTRLTVL.

This chain connects TRBV3-1 (or the pseudogene TRBV3-2) to TRBJ2-5, with TRBD1 matching 7 bases. Germline V lookup: CDR1 LGHDT, CDR2 YNNKEL (reference sequence). This CDR3 contains 16 residues. With 0 bases clipped from V and 4 bases from J, the junction kept 8 bases outside the gene matches. This chain's CDR3 is CASSQEQTGFTETQYF. The CDR3 region has the DNA TGTGCCAGCAGCCAAGAACAGACAGGGTTTACAGAGACCCAGTACTTC.

The chain links TRBV6-5 to TRBJ1-2; TRBD1 might be the D (6 bases). CDR1 MNHEY and CDR2 SVGAGI come from the germline V gene. This CDR3 is 13 amino acids long. Deletions cut 6 bases from V and 14 bases from J, with 22 bases between. The CDR3 DNA reads TGTGCCAGCAGGCCCACAGGGAGGGGTGGTTGGACCTTC. It yields the protein CASRPTGRGGWTF.

CDR3 in amino acids: CASSRGPAGGYEQYF. CDR3 coding DNA: TGTGCCAGCTCCCGCGGGCCAGCGGGGGGTTACGAGCAGTACTTC. The genes are TRBV18 and TRBJ2-7; 9 nucleotides agree with TRBD2. CDR3 length: 15 amino acids. Germline CDR1 KGHSH, CDR2 LQKENI. The V and J ends lost 6 bases and 4 bases, in that order; junction bases with no gene match: 10.

CDR3 sequence: CASSFSPPETQYF. In DNA form, the CDR3 reads TGCGCCAGCAGCTTCTCCCCTCCAGAGACCCAGTACTTC. The chain recombines TRBV5-1 with TRBJ2-5; D is uncertain. The CDR3 loop spans 13 amino acids. V dropped 2 bases and J dropped 4 bases, with 9 bases sitting between them. Looked up from germline, CDR1 is SGHRS and CDR2 is YFSETQ. Variable domain in full (rest from reference TRBV5-1 and TRBJ2-5): KAGVTQTPRYLIKTRGQQVTLSCSPISGHRSVSWYQQTPGQGLQFLFEYFSETQRNKGNFPGRFSGRQFSNSRSEMNVSTLELGDSALYLCASSFSPPETQYFGPGTRLLVL.

The chain employs TRBV11-2 and TRBJ1-1, with unresolved D. Per the germline V gene, CDR1 is SGHAT and CDR2 is FQNNGV. This CDR3 has 12 amino acids. Trimming left V 1 base short and J 10 bases short, with 10 bases between. CDR3 region: CASSLALSGAFF. The CDR3 coding sequence is TGTGCCAGCAGCTTAGCTTTATCCGGAGCTTTCTTT.

The rearrangement joins TRBV5-1 to TRBJ2-1, with D possibly TRBD1 on 6 matching bases. The CDR3 consists of 12 residues. Germline assignment: CDR1 SGHRS and CDR2 YFSETQ. V was trimmed by 0 bases and J by 9 bases, leaving 7 bases between them. In DNA form, the CDR3 reads TGCGCCAGCAGCTTGGAGGGGGTTGAGCAGTTCTTC. It specifies CASSLEGVEQFF.

Here the CDR3 DNA reads TGTGCCAGCAGCTTAGGCGGTGGCTACACCTTC. Protein: CASSLGGGYTF. The J gene is TRBJ1-2, the V gene TRBV7-9; no clear D. Germline values: CDR1 SEHNR, CDR2 FQNEAQ (reference sequence). The CDR3 is made up of 11 amino acids. Trimming shortened V by 1 base and J by 7 bases, and 4 bases separated the two germline ends.

This chain connects TRBV6-4 to TRBJ1-6, with 7 bases identical to TRBD1. The CDR3 length is 16 residues. Germline loops: CDR1 MRHNA, CDR2 SNTAGT. Germline trimming cut 6 bases from V and 4 bases from J; bases unmatched to any gene: 9. CDR3: CASSRGTGEYNSPLHF. DNA of the CDR3: TGTGCCAGCAGCCGGGGTACAGGGGAGTATAATTCACCCCTCCACTTT.

CDR3 sequence reads: CASSQDQGDSGNTIYF. DNA for the CDR3: TGCGCCAGCAGCCAAGATCAGGGGGACTCTGGAAACACCATATATTTT. The V and J genes are TRBV4-1 and TRBJ1-3; TRBD1 agrees at 7 bases. The CDR3 runs to 16 residues. With 0 bases clipped from V and 0 bases from J, the junction kept 2 bases outside the gene matches. From germline, CDR1 is MGHRA and CDR2 YSYEKL.

V and J are TRBV27 and TRBJ1-4; TRBD1 agrees at 9 bases. This CDR3 has 18 residues. The germline V gene encodes CDR1 MNHEY and CDR2 SMNVEV (reference sequence). With V trimmed by 6 bases and J by 5 bases, 16 bases remained unmatched. The chain's CDR3 is CASRIERPGQGYNEKLFF. Here the CDR3 DNA reads TGTGCCAGCAGAATAGAGAGACCGGGACAGGGATACAATGAAAAACTGTTTTTT.